The 21 T cell receptor beta chains given below trace back to one sample, sequenced in a study of identical twins. TCRdb fed the 5' RACE reads into MiXCR, producing one record per CDR3 protein. Of around 490,000 distinct CDR3 sequences detected, around 15% appear once; the ten largest clones hold more than 0.8%. These data were also reused for a study on yellow fever vaccine responses in identical twins.

Sequencing used CD4+ T cells sorted from blood. These receptors were obtained from a woman aged 18-29 years in good health.

There are many counts of this clonotype. The CDR3 reads CASSLPATREAYNEQFF. CDR3 DNA sequence: TGTGCCAGCAGCTTACCAGCGACTAGAGAGGCCTACAATGAGCAGTTCTTC. This sequence joins TRBV7-3 and TRBJ2-1; D might be TRBD2 (6 bases). With 2 bases removed from V and 2 bases from J, the gap between germline ends came to 16 bases. The CDR3 is 17 amino acids. Germline V lookup: CDR1 SGHTA, CDR2 FQGTGA.

This clonotype was counted ten times or more. The chain combines TRBV25-1 with TRBJ2-3; D not certain. The CDR3 sequence is 14 residues long. The V gene lost 3 bases and the J gene lost 4 bases, with 11 bases spanning the gap. CDR1 and CDR2 from the germline V gene are MGHDK and SYGVNS. The CDR3 loop is CASSDLRLADTQYF. The CDR3 DNA reads TGTGCCAGCAGTGATCTTAGACTCGCAGATACGCAGTATTTT. Combining the CDR3 with reference TRBV25-1 and TRBJ2-3 gives the whole variable domain EADIYQTPRYLVIGTGKKITLECSQTMGHDKMYWYQQDPGMELHLIHYSYGVNSTEKGDLSSESTVSRIRTEHFPLTLESARPSHTSQYLCASSDLRLADTQYFGPGTRLTVL.

V gene TRBV6-1 combines with J gene TRBJ2-1; D is unresolved. Trimming cost V 6 bases and J 0 bases, with 9 bases left between them. Germline V gives CDR1 MNHNS, CDR2 SASEGT. The CDR3 loop spans 14 amino acids. The CDR3 sequence: CASRHHSSYNEQFF. Here the CDR3 DNA reads TGTGCCAGCAGACACCATAGCTCCTACAATGAGCAGTTCTTC.

The chain carries TRBV2 and TRBJ1-1, with D possibly TRBD1 on 5 matching bases. CDR3 size: 14 residues. V was cut by 4 bases and J by 2 bases, with 11 bases left in between. CDR1 is SNHLY, CDR2 FYNNEI, per germline. The CDR3 DNA reads TGTGCCAGCAGTGTATTGGACAAAAACACTGAAGCTTTCTTT. The encoded protein is CASSVLDKNTEAFF.

V and J are TRBV7-9 and TRBJ2-1; D is perhaps TRBD1 or TRBD2 (5 bases each). Looked up from germline, CDR1 is SEHNR and CDR2 is FQNEAQ (reference sequence). V was clipped by 5 bases and J by 2 bases, with 10 bases between them. The CDR3 contains 14 residues. CDR3 protein: CASSGWDAYNEQFF. In DNA form, the CDR3 reads TGTGCCAGCAGCGGATGGGACGCCTACAATGAGCAGTTCTTC.

The rearrangement uses TRBV7-3 and TRBJ2-2; a possible D gene is TRBD2 (7 bases). Trimming removed 5 bases from V and 9 bases from J, with 16 bases in between. CDR3 length: 14 amino acids. Germline assignment: CDR1 SGHTA and CDR2 FQGTGA. The CDR3 spells CASSPSGGLRELFF. In nucleotides, the CDR3 is TGTGCCAGCAGCCCCTCGGGGGGCTTAAGGGAGCTGTTTTTT.

This clonotype has ten or more counts. This chain connects TRBV5-1 to TRBJ2-7; D possibly corresponds to TRBD2 (5 bases). The CDR3 is made up of 14 amino acids. V lost 5 bases to trimming and J lost 0 bases, with 12 bases between them. Germline assignment: CDR1 SGHRS and CDR2 YFSETQ. The CDR3 DNA reads TGCGCCAGCAGAGGACTTACGAGCTCCTACGAGCAGTACTTC. Translating gives CASRGLTSSYEQYF. The whole variable domain, filled in from reference TRBV5-1 and TRBJ2-7, reads KAGVTQTPRYLIKTRGQQVTLSCSPISGHRSVSWYQQTPGQGLQFLFEYFSETQRNKGNFPGRFSGRQFSNSRSEMNVSTLELGDSALYLCASRGLTSSYEQYFGPGTRLTVT.

V and J are TRBV6-2 or TRBV6-3 and TRBJ2-7, with D possibly being TRBD1 (6 bases). Trimming removed 7 bases from V and 2 bases from J, with 18 bases in between. CDR1 is MNHEY, CDR2 SVGEGT, per germline. CDR3 length: 15 amino acids. The CDR3: CASTPTWGTTYEQYF. CDR3 DNA: TGTGCCAGCACCCCAACTTGGGGGACAACCTACGAGCAGTACTTC.

The V and J genes are TRBV7-9 and TRBJ2-1; D gene ambiguous. V dropped 11 bases and J dropped 2 bases, with 13 bases sitting between them. The CDR3 runs to 13 residues. Germline CDR1 reads SEHNR; CDR2 reads FQNEAQ (reference sequence). The CDR3 reads CAGDGSTYNEQFF. The CDR3 coding sequence is TGTGCCGGAGACGGGTCCACCTACAATGAGCAGTTCTTC.

The chain links TRBV30 to TRBJ1-1; D call uncertain. From germline, CDR1 is GTSNPN and CDR2 SVGIG (reference sequence). The V and J ends lost 5 bases and 5 bases respectively, with 12 bases between them. CDR3 length equals 12 residues. As DNA, the CDR3 is TGTGCCTGGGGGAAGTCGAGGACTGAAGCTTTCTTT. This gives the protein CAWGKSRTEAFF.

The chain has TRBV12-3 or TRBV12-4 and TRBJ2-2; tentatively, D is TRBD2 (6 bases). There are 15 residues in the CDR3. V gave up 4 bases and J gave up 1 base, with 10 bases separating them. CDR3 protein: CASSYGGMNTGELFF. In nucleotides, the CDR3 is TGTGCCAGCAGTTATGGAGGGATGAACACCGGGGAGCTGTTTTTT.

V is TRBV6-2 or TRBV6-3 and J is TRBJ2-4; perhaps D is TRBD1 or TRBD2 (5 bases each). Germline V gene lookup returns CDR1 MNHEY and CDR2 SVGEGT. The CDR3 is 15 amino acids. Trimming shortened V by 8 bases and J by 1 base, and 15 bases separated the two germline ends. The CDR3 DNA sequence: TGTGCCAGCCGGGACGGTGGTGATGCCAAAAACATTCAGTACTTC. Translated, it gives CASRDGGDAKNIQYF.

This clonotype was counted at least ten times. The V gene is TRBV5-1, the J gene TRBJ2-7; 9 nucleotides match TRBD2. From germline, CDR1 is SGHRS and CDR2 YFSETQ. The V gene end was trimmed by 2 bases and the J gene end by 0 bases; junction bases not matched to a gene: 3. This CDR3 has 15 residues. The CDR3 DNA reads TGCGCCAGCAGCTTAGATAGCGGGAGCTCCTACGAGCAGTACTTC. Amino acids: CASSLDSGSSYEQYF.

The sample holds a few counts of this clonotype. The chain joins TRBV6-1 to TRBJ2-1, with 16 positions matching TRBD2. The V segment lost 5 bases and the J segment 3 bases; nucleotides outside the gene matches: 7. Germline V CDR1 and CDR2: MNHNS, SASEGT. The CDR3 covers 18 residues. CDR3: CASSQGLAGGPGYNEQFF. The CDR3, as DNA: TGTGCCAGCAGTCAGGGACTAGCGGGGGGGCCGGGCTACAATGAGCAGTTCTTC.

This clonotype was counted a few times. CDR3 DNA sequence: TGTGCCAGCAGCCAAGTAGGGGGCACAGATACGCAGTATTTT. Encoded protein: CASSQVGGTDTQYF. The V gene is TRBV14, the J gene TRBJ2-3, with D possibly matching TRBD1 (5 bases). The CDR3 extends over 14 amino acids. The germline V gene encodes CDR1 SGHDN and CDR2 FVKESK. The ends were cut back, 1 base at V and 1 base at J, with 6 bases in the middle.

The chain carries TRBV7-2 and TRBJ2-2; D may be TRBD2 (6 bases). Germline loops: CDR1 SGHTA, CDR2 FQGNSA. Trimming pared 6 bases from V and 4 bases from J, leaving 12 bases between. This CDR3 has 14 residues. CDR3: CASRRLVSTGELFF. CDR3 DNA sequence: TGTGCCAGCAGAAGACTAGTATCCACCGGGGAGCTGTTTTTT.

This clonotype was detected a few times. V is TRBV28 and J is TRBJ1-1; D not certain. The CDR3 covers 14 residues. The germline V and J ends were trimmed by 3 bases and 1 base, with 9 bases remaining between them. The germline CDR1 and CDR2 sequences are MDHEN and SYDVKM. Written as DNA, the CDR3 is TGTGCCAGCAGTTTCCCGACGGGGAACACTGAAGCTTTCTTT. Translated: CASSFPTGNTEAFF.

The chain recombines TRBV11-2 with TRBJ2-3, with D unresolved. Deletions cut 1 base from V and 4 bases from J, with 9 bases between. Germline V gives CDR1 SGHAT, CDR2 FQNNGV. The CDR3 loop spans 14 amino acids. The CDR3 DNA reads TGTGCCAGCAGCTTAGGGCTAAGGGCAGATACGCAGTATTTT. Translation: CASSLGLRADTQYF.

The chain links TRBV27 to TRBJ1-3; the D gene is possibly TRBD1 (5 bases). The germline V and J ends were trimmed by 5 bases and 0 bases, with 11 bases remaining between them. The CDR3 runs to 15 residues. Germline V gene sequence: CDR1 MNHEY, CDR2 SMNVEV (reference sequence). The CDR3 nucleotides read TGTGCCAGCAGTCAGACAGCTAGCTCTGGAAACACCATATATTTT. Amino acids: CASSQTASSGNTIYF.

This clonotype has at least ten counts. This CDR3 reads CASSLDGRGTDTQYF. The CDR3 DNA follows: TGTGCCAGCAGCTTGGACGGGAGGGGCACAGATACGCAGTATTTT. The chain employs TRBV11-2 and TRBJ2-3, with TRBD2 matching 8 bases. Germline V gene data show CDR1 as SGHAT and CDR2 as FQNNGV. The CDR3 consists of 15 residues. J gave up 1 base and V 3 bases, and 3 bases lay outside the gene matches.

Only a few counts were recorded for this clonotype. V is TRBV20-1 and J is TRBJ1-2; weak D call: TRBD1 (5 bases). Per germline, CDR1 DFQATT and CDR2 SNEGSKA (reference sequence). The CDR3 has 15 amino acids. V was clipped by 6 bases and J by 0 bases, with 17 bases between them. CDR3: CSANPGATANYGYTF. The CDR3 DNA sequence: TGCAGTGCCAACCCCGGGGCGACTGCTAACTATGGCTACACCTTC.